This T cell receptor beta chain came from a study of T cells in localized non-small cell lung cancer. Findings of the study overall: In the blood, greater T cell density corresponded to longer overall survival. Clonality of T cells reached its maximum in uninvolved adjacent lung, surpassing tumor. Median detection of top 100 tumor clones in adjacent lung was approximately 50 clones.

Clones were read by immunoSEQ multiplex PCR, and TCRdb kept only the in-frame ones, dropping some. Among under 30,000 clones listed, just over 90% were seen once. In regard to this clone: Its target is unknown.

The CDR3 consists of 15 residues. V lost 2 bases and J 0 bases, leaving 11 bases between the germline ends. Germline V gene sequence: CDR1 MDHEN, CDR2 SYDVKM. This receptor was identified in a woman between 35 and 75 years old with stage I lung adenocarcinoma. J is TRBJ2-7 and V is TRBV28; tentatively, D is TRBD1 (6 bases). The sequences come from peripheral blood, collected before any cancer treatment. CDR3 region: CASSLGGFSSYEQYF. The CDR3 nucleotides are TGTGCCAGCAGTTTAGGGGGCTTTAGCTCCTACGAGCAGTACTTC.